This TCR beta chain originates from a study of human T cells and chemical hapten exposure. CDR3 length: 16 residues. Germline V lookup: CDR1 MNHEY, CDR2 SMNVEV (reference sequence). V lost 5 bases, J lost 5 bases, and 12 bases stayed unmatched. Each CDR3 protein is one row after TCRdb ran MiXCR on the RACE reads. This repertoire shows 120,000 or so distinct CDR3 sequences, 11% found once; its top ten account for over 2%. This clonotype was detected many times. The time point was: patch test 3, about 24 weeks after DPC sensitization. Treatment meaning: therapeutic diphenylcyclopropenone sensitization with weekly scalp DPC. Donors were 18 to 70-year-old alopecia patients suitable for DPC.

The receptor comes from a woman between 50 and 59 years old with alopecia areata. Some clones in this sample may be carry-over from other donors' samples. The specimen comprised whole blood, sampled in connection with sensitization to the hapten diphenylcyclopropenone (DPC). This chain links TRBV27 with TRBJ1-5; 7 positions agree with TRBD1. CDR3 in amino acids: CASSGGGGTNYQPQHF. The CDR3 DNA sequence: TGTGCCAGCAGTGGAGGGGGCGGGACAAATTATCAGCCCCAGCATTTT.